Following are 10 T cell receptor beta chains from one sample sequenced in a study of T cells in Graves' hyperthyroidism and ophthalmopathy. TCR beta CDR3 sequences were amplified from RNA transcripts. During a first-round RT-PCR of the TCR CDR3, the HTBI primer set was used. TCRdb analysed the multiplex PCR reads with MiXCR anew, one entry per CDR3 protein. Of a few hundred thousand distinct CDR3 sequences listed, around a sixth are singletons. Sequencing was performed on blood. The receptor source for this set is a woman aged 45-65 years with Graves' hyperthyroidism.

Only a few counts were recorded for this clonotype. The chain joins TRBV12-3 or TRBV12-4 to TRBJ1-6; the match to TRBD1 covers 9 bases. The CDR3 has 16 amino acids. After removal of 5 bases from V and 7 bases from J, the junction contained 9 bases not matched to a gene. The CDR3 spells CASSIETGTGNSPLHF. CDR3 bases: TGTGCCAGCAGTATCGAAACCGGGACAGGGAATTCACCCCTCCACTTT.

This clonotype turned up a few times. The gene calls are TRBV27 and TRBJ1-5; D might be TRBD1 (6 bases). Germline-derived CDR1 and CDR2 are MNHEY and SMNVEV (reference sequence). This CDR3 region has 15 residues. Deletions cut 8 bases from V and 4 bases from J, with 18 bases between. CDR3: CASGRLDRLNQPQHF. DNA of the CDR3: TGTGCCAGCGGAAGACTCGACAGGCTAAATCAGCCCCAGCATTTT.

This clonotype was seen a few times. This chain links TRBV20-1 with TRBJ2-1, with 13 nucleotides matching TRBD2. The length of the CDR3 is 14 residues. The germline CDR1 and CDR2 sequences are DFQATT and SNEGSKA (reference sequence). After removal of 6 bases from V and 7 bases from J, the junction contained 6 bases not matched to a gene. For the CDR3, the DNA is TGCAGTGCCTACGGGACTAGCGGGAATAATGAGCAGTTCTTC. Amino acids: CSAYGTSGNNEQFF.

The chain employs TRBV7-2 and TRBJ2-1; 14 bases agree with TRBD2. CDR3 length equals 19 residues. V shed 5 bases and J 0 bases; nucleotides not matched to a gene: 9. CDR1 and CDR2 from the germline V gene are SGHTA and FQGNSA. Here the CDR3 reads CASSHSGLAGASSYNEQFF. CDR3 nucleotide sequence: TGTGCCAGCAGCCACTCGGGACTAGCGGGAGCGAGCTCCTACAATGAGCAGTTCTTC.

This sequence joins TRBV14 and TRBJ1-2; no clear D gene. V was cut by 4 bases and J by 2 bases, with 8 bases left in between. Per the germline V gene, CDR1 is SGHDN and CDR2 is FVKESK. The CDR3 runs to 13 residues. CDR3 bases: TGTGCCAGCAGCCCCTCCAACAACTATGGCTACACCTTC. This sequence encodes CASSPSNNYGYTF.

Only a few counts were recorded for this clonotype. This chain connects TRBV6-4 to TRBJ2-7; TRBD1 is a possible D gene (5 bases). V was clipped by 5 bases and J by 4 bases, with 12 bases between them. The CDR3 contains 13 residues. CDR1 is MRHNA, CDR2 SNTAGT, per germline. In DNA, the CDR3 is TGTGCCAGCAGTATGACAGACGGGTACGAGCAGTACTTC. Translated, it gives CASSMTDGYEQYF.

This clonotype was observed a few times. The chain is built from TRBV5-4 and TRBJ2-1; D unresolved. CDR1 and CDR2 from the germline V gene are SGHNT and YYREEE (reference sequence). The CDR3 totals 17 residues. V was shortened by 4 bases and J by 4 bases, with 21 bases between the two germline ends. The CDR3 spells CASSPTFWRNLYNEQFF. DNA of the CDR3: TGTGCCAGCAGCCCTACGTTTTGGCGGAACCTTTACAATGAGCAGTTCTTC.

The sample holds one count of this clonotype. The chain recombines TRBV28 with TRBJ2-7; D not resolved. Germline lookup yields CDR1 MDHEN and CDR2 SYDVKM. The CDR3 loop spans 10 amino acids. V gave up 10 bases and J gave up 5 bases, with 9 bases separating them. CDR3 DNA sequence: TGTGCCACCACATCCCACGAGCAGTACTTC. This translates into CATTSHEQYF. The full variable domain, completed using reference TRBV28 and TRBJ2-7, is DVKVTQSSRYLVKRTGEKVFLECVQDMDHENMFWYRQDPGLGLRLIYFSYDVKMKEKGDIPEGYSVSREKKERFSLILESASTNQTSMYLCATTSHEQYFGPGTRLTVT.

This clonotype has a count of ten or more. This chain uses TRBV20-1 with TRBJ1-1; D gene uncertain. V gave up 0 bases and J gave up 4 bases, with 9 bases separating them. The CDR3 is 13 amino acids. The germline gives CDR1 DFQATT, CDR2 SNEGSKA (reference sequence). The DNA for the CDR3 is TGCAGTGCTAGAGACAGGCCAACCACTGAAGCTTTCTTT. It specifies CSARDRPTTEAFF.

The table lists this clonotype with a few counts. V is TRBV6-1 and J is TRBJ1-2, with 11 bases aligning to TRBD1. Trimming took 6 bases from V and 6 from J; bases not matched to a gene: 12. The CDR3 contains 16 residues. Germline CDR1 is MNHNS and CDR2 is SASEGT. The CDR3 is CASSHRTGGARDGYTF. The CDR3 bases are TGTGCCAGCAGCCATCGGACAGGGGGCGCGAGGGATGGCTACACCTTC.